This TCR beta chain was sequenced for a study of shared clonotypes between healthy human individuals. Study in general: In total, the donors were two women and a few men aged 18 to 49. Regarding the study as a whole: Apart from blood, nothing was sampled; tissue repertoires likely differ.

Produced via immunoSEQ multiplex PCR; TCRdb's table is partial and in-frame only. The repertoire includes over 2 million clones, less than 95% of them detected once, and approximately 0.39% sits in the top ten. The V gene lost 4 bases and the J gene lost 9 bases, with 10 bases spanning the gap. In germline, CDR1 is LGHNA, CDR2 YNFKEQ. This CDR3 comprises 12 residues. A word on this clone: Antigen unknown.

The sequenced sample consisted of naive CD4+ T cells from PBMCs. The subset: CD45RA+ positively selected. This chain connects TRBV4-2 to TRBJ2-1; possibly TRBD1 or TRBD2 for D (6 bases each). The TCR comes from a man younger than 30 in good health. Some clones in this sample may be carry-over from other donors' samples. The CDR3 nucleotides read TGTGCCAGCAGCCTACGGGGGCTTGAGCAGTTCTTC. Encoded protein: CASSLRGLEQFF.